This T cell receptor (beta chain) was observed in a study of post-analysis software for immune sequencing data. Findings of the study overall: Patients showed TRBV5-6, TRBV5-1 and TRBV20-1 among several TRBV segments more frequent than in controls.

This clonotype was counted only a few times. The antigen remains undetermined. Unique molecular identifiers were present in the TCR beta cDNA libraries. TCRdb passed the PCR reads through MiXCR, listing each CDR3 protein once. The table has 150,000 to 200,000 distinct CDR3 sequences, around 30% seen once. Trimming left V 2 bases short and J 2 bases short, with 12 bases between. The germline V gene has CDR1 SGHRS and CDR2 YFSETQ. CDR3 length: 15 residues. The sample taken for sequencing was blood. This rearrangement joins TRBV5-1 to TRBJ2-3, with D uncertain. The TCR originated in a girl aged 10-17 years with multiple sclerosis. For the CDR3, the DNA is TGCGCCAGCAGCTTCACGGTGAGAGACACAGATACGCAGTATTTT. Translation gives CASSFTVRDTDTQYF.